The rows below give T cell receptor beta chains drawn from one sample of a study of graft-versus-host responses after intestinal transplantation. The table came from immunoSEQ multiplex PCR; TCRdb's copy has only in-frame clones and leaves some out. The repertoire has about 14,000 clones, roughly a third of them found once; the top ten carry around 2.3%. Sequencing was performed on alloreactive CD8+ T cells from a mixed lymphocyte reaction culture, taken before intestinal transplant. These receptors were taken from a human patient who received an intestinal transplant. The CDR3 runs from the conserved cysteine through the conserved F or W. The order of the fields is D gene, V gene, CDR3 length, J gene, clone size, CDR3 protein, CDR3 DNA. The D gene is left open where the match is weak. Clone size is shown for a subset of rows, as once, few, many or a class of expanded clone.

d_gene: -; v_gene: TRBV19; len: 17; j_gene: TRBJ2-6; abundance: medium-sized; CDR3aa: CASTPWGPVSGANVLTF; CDR3nt: TGTGCCAGTACTCCTTGGGGGCCGGTCTCTGGGGCCAACGTCCTGACTTTC
d_gene: TRBD1; v_gene: TRBV4-1; len: 18; j_gene: TRBJ1-2; abundance: few; CDR3aa: CASSQEIRLGTGYYGYTF; CDR3nt: TGCGCCAGCAGCCAAGAAATTCGACTTGGGACAGGATACTATGGCTACACCTTC
d_gene: -; v_gene: TRBV30; len: 17; j_gene: TRBJ1-1; abundance: few; CDR3aa: CAWRLVSGGTGNTEAFF; CDR3nt: TGTGCCTGGAGGTTAGTTAGTGGTGGGACGGGGAACACTGAAGCTTTCTTT
d_gene: -; v_gene: TRBV6-8; len: 14; j_gene: TRBJ2-7; abundance: -; CDR3aa: CASSYGTASYEQYF; CDR3nt: TGTGCCAGCAGTTACGGGACCGCTTCCTACGAGCAGTACTTC
d_gene: -; v_gene: TRBV7-6; len: 14; j_gene: TRBJ1-2; abundance: -; CDR3aa: CASTPRGFNYGYTF; CDR3nt: TGTGCCAGCACTCCAAGGGGGTTCAACTATGGCTACACCTTC
d_gene: TRBD2; v_gene: TRBV7-2; len: 14; j_gene: TRBJ2-7; abundance: -; CDR3aa: CASSFFSGGYEQYF; CDR3nt: TGTGCCAGCAGCTTTTTTTCGGGGGGCTACGAGCAGTACTTC
d_gene: TRBD2; v_gene: TRBV7-2; len: 15; j_gene: TRBJ2-5; abundance: few; CDR3aa: CASSFSGGSGETQYF; CDR3nt: TGTGCCAGCAGCTTTAGCGGGGGAAGTGGAGAGACCCAGTACTTC
d_gene: TRBD2; v_gene: TRBV7-6; len: 16; j_gene: TRBJ2-2; abundance: -; CDR3aa: CASSPNWRGATGELFF; CDR3nt: TGTGCCAGCAGCCCTAATTGGCGGGGGGCCACCGGGGAGCTGTTTTTT
d_gene: -; v_gene: TRBV18; len: 12; j_gene: TRBJ1-1; abundance: -; CDR3aa: CASSVSNTEAFF; CDR3nt: TGTGCCAGCTCAGTATCTAACACTGAAGCTTTCTTT
d_gene: TRBD1; v_gene: TRBV9; len: 15; j_gene: TRBJ2-7; abundance: few; CDR3aa: CASSVAGGETYEQYF; CDR3nt: TGTGCCAGCAGCGTAGCAGGGGGCGAGACCTACGAGCAGTACTTC
d_gene: TRBD1; v_gene: TRBV18; len: 18; j_gene: TRBJ2-3; abundance: -; CDR3aa: CASSGTGVSSYYTDTQYF; CDR3nt: TGTGCCAGCTCAGGGACAGGGGTATCGTCCTATTACACAGATACGCAGTATTTT
d_gene: TRBD2; v_gene: TRBV4-1; len: 19; j_gene: TRBJ2-3; abundance: -; CDR3aa: CASSQVGGRLAGFSGTQYF; CDR3nt: TGCGCCAGCAGCCAAGTGGGAGGAAGACTAGCGGGGTTTAGCGGTACGCAGTATTTT
d_gene: -; v_gene: TRBV6-1; len: 14; j_gene: TRBJ2-7; abundance: -; CDR3aa: CASSEEVSSYEQYF; CDR3nt: TGTGCCAGCAGTGAAGAGGTGAGCTCCTACGAGCAGTACTTC
d_gene: -; v_gene: TRBV13; len: 15; j_gene: TRBJ2-7; abundance: few; CDR3aa: CASSPAYISGAEQYF; CDR3nt: TGTGCCAGCAGCCCCGCGTACATCTCAGGAGCCGAGCAGTACTTC
d_gene: -; v_gene: TRBV4-1; len: 16; j_gene: TRBJ2-5; abundance: few; CDR3aa: CASSQDWTPREETQYF; CDR3nt: TGCGCCAGCAGCCAAGATTGGACCCCACGGGAGGAGACCCAGTACTTC
d_gene: -; v_gene: TRBV4-1; len: 14; j_gene: TRBJ1-3; abundance: few; CDR3aa: CASSQESGINTIYF; CDR3nt: TGCGCCAGCAGCCAAGAGTCAGGGATTAACACCATATATTTT
d_gene: -; v_gene: TRBV28; len: 20; j_gene: TRBJ1-5; abundance: -; CDR3aa: CASRDRSRTLLPYSNQPQHF; CDR3nt: TGTGCCAGCAGAGACAGGTCCCGAACCCTTCTCCCATATAGCAATCAGCCCCAGCATTTT
d_gene: -; v_gene: TRBV11-3; len: 13; j_gene: TRBJ2-3; abundance: -; CDR3aa: CASSEGTTDTQYF; CDR3nt: TGTGCCAGCAGCGAAGGGACAACAGATACGCAGTATTTT
d_gene: -; v_gene: TRBV5-4; len: 16; j_gene: TRBJ1-1; abundance: -; CDR3aa: CASSQDLEGLYTEAFF; CDR3nt: TGTGCCAGCAGCCAAGACCTAGAGGGTTTGTACACTGAAGCTTTCTTT
d_gene: -; v_gene: TRBV4-1; len: 16; j_gene: TRBJ1-3; abundance: few; CDR3aa: CASSQALGFLGNTIYF; CDR3nt: TGCGCCAGCAGCCAAGCTCTGGGATTCCTTGGAAACACCATATATTTT
d_gene: -; v_gene: TRBV27; len: 17; j_gene: TRBJ2-2; abundance: few; CDR3aa: CASSLILGGADTGELFF; CDR3nt: TGTGCCAGCAGTTTAATCCTCGGGGGCGCGGACACCGGGGAGCTGTTTTTT
d_gene: TRBD2; v_gene: TRBV27; len: 14; j_gene: TRBJ2-7; abundance: -; CDR3aa: CASSWGGASYEQYF; CDR3nt: TGTGCCAGCAGTTGGGGGGGAGCCTCCTACGAGCAGTACTTC
d_gene: TRBD1; v_gene: TRBV4-3; len: 13; j_gene: TRBJ2-7; abundance: -; CDR3aa: CASSGPTTGEKYF; CDR3nt: TGCGCCAGCAGCGGACCCACGACAGGGGAAAAGTACTTC
d_gene: -; v_gene: TRBV12-5; len: 12; j_gene: TRBJ2-7; abundance: -; CDR3aa: CASGSAFREQYF; CDR3nt: TGTGCTAGTGGTTCAGCCTTCCGCGAGCAGTACTTC